This is a list of T cell receptor beta chains from one sample in a study of molecular identifiers for immune sequencing clone quantification. TCRdb called the PCR reads again in MiXCR, with one record for every CDR3 protein. The sample lists about 640,000 distinct CDR3 sequences, just under 20% occurring once. Specimen: naive CD8+ T cells from blood, with Jurkat cell RNA spiked in. The source of these receptors is a human donor in good health. Some libraries in this study had Jurkat cell RNA spiked in. Both conserved end residues are part of each CDR3. The D gene is left open where the match is weak. Size is stated for part of the rows, as once, few or many counts, or as a class when the clone is expanded.

CDR3 length: 16; clone size: many; V gene: TRBV27; D gene: .; J gene: TRBJ2-1; CDR3 protein: CASSSRREFRDNEQFF; CDR3 DNA: TGTGCCAGCAGTTCCCGCCGGGAATTTAGGGACAATGAGCAGTTCTTC
CDR3 length: 16; clone size: many; V gene: TRBV4-3; D gene: TRBD1; J gene: TRBJ2-1; CDR3 protein: CASSQGTGGPYNEQFF; CDR3 DNA: TGCGCCAGCAGCCAAGGGACAGGGGGCCCGTACAATGAGCAGTTCTTC
CDR3 length: 14; clone size: many; V gene: TRBV9; D gene: TRBD1; J gene: TRBJ1-1; CDR3 protein: CASSSGGGNTEAFF; CDR3 DNA: TGTGCCAGCAGCTCAGGGGGCGGTAACACTGAAGCTTTCTTT
CDR3 length: 16; clone size: many; V gene: TRBV7-9; D gene: TRBD1; J gene: TRBJ1-5; CDR3 protein: CASSSQTGMVNQPQHF; CDR3 DNA: TGTGCCAGCAGCTCGCAGACAGGGATGGTCAATCAGCCCCAGCATTTT
CDR3 length: 16; clone size: many; V gene: TRBV11-2; D gene: .; J gene: TRBJ2-3; CDR3 protein: CASSGPGPVFLDTQYF; CDR3 DNA: TGTGCCAGCAGCGGTCCGGGACCCGTATTTTTGGATACGCAGTATTTT
CDR3 length: 13; clone size: many; V gene: TRBV20-1; D gene: TRBD1; J gene: TRBJ1-5; CDR3 protein: CSAGQGRAQPQHF; CDR3 DNA: TGCAGTGCGGGACAGGGACGGGCCCAGCCCCAGCATTTT
CDR3 length: 15; clone size: many; V gene: TRBV19; D gene: .; J gene: TRBJ2-4; CDR3 protein: CASSIDAYGGNIQYF; CDR3 DNA: TGTGCCAGTAGTATAGACGCTTACGGGGGAAACATTCAGTACTTC
CDR3 length: 16; clone size: many; V gene: TRBV4-3; D gene: .; J gene: TRBJ2-3; CDR3 protein: CASSPSDGSSTDTQYF; CDR3 DNA: TGCGCCAGCAGCCCTTCGGACGGCAGTAGCACAGATACGCAGTATTTT
CDR3 length: 15; clone size: few; V gene: TRBV27; D gene: .; J gene: TRBJ2-3; CDR3 protein: CASSLAMGSTDTQYF; CDR3 DNA: TGTGCTAGCAGTTTGGCGATGGGAAGCACAGATACGCAGTATTTT
CDR3 length: 15; clone size: .; V gene: TRBV25-1; D gene: TRBD2; J gene: TRBJ2-3; CDR3 protein: CASSEYAGGQGTQYF; CDR3 DNA: TGTGCCAGCAGTGAATATGCGGGGGGCCAAGGTACGCAGTATTTT
CDR3 length: 17; clone size: many; V gene: TRBV12-3/TRBV12-4; D gene: .; J gene: TRBJ2-5; CDR3 protein: CASSSTPTLAPGETQYF; CDR3 DNA: TGTGCCAGCAGTTCCACCCCAACCCTGGCCCCGGGGGAGACCCAGTACTTC
CDR3 length: 15; clone size: few; V gene: TRBV4-1; D gene: TRBD2; J gene: TRBJ2-7; CDR3 protein: CASSPFSGGAHEQYF; CDR3 DNA: TGCGCCAGCAGCCCATTTAGCGGGGGGGCACACGAGCAGTACTTC
CDR3 length: 17; clone size: .; V gene: TRBV5-4; D gene: TRBD1; J gene: TRBJ2-2; CDR3 protein: CASSLGQGGANTGELFF; CDR3 DNA: TGTGCCAGCAGCTTAGGACAGGGGGGAGCGAACACCGGGGAGCTGTTTTTT
CDR3 length: 17; clone size: .; V gene: TRBV19; D gene: TRBD2; J gene: TRBJ2-3; CDR3 protein: CASSIAGGGYWTDTQYF; CDR3 DNA: TGTGCCAGTAGTATAGCGGGGGGAGGTTATTGGACAGATACGCAGTATTTT
CDR3 length: 14; clone size: once; V gene: TRBV24-1; D gene: .; J gene: TRBJ1-1; CDR3 protein: CATSGVRGKAEAFF; CDR3 DNA: TGTGCCACCAGTGGGGTCCGGGGTAAGGCTGAAGCTTTCTTT
CDR3 length: 16; clone size: many; V gene: TRBV20-1; D gene: TRBD1; J gene: TRBJ1-1; CDR3 protein: CSARATPTGIFTEAFF; CDR3 DNA: TGCAGTGCTAGAGCCACCCCGACAGGGATATTCACTGAAGCTTTCTTT
CDR3 length: 14; clone size: .; V gene: TRBV7-2; D gene: .; J gene: TRBJ2-7; CDR3 protein: CASSSLGAGYEQYF; CDR3 DNA: TGTGCCAGCAGCTCATTGGGGGCAGGCTACGAGCAGTACTTC
CDR3 length: 15; clone size: many; V gene: TRBV7-6; D gene: TRBD2; J gene: TRBJ2-7; CDR3 protein: CASSISGGAYDEQYF; CDR3 DNA: TGTGCCAGCAGCATTAGCGGGGGGGCTTACGACGAGCAGTACTTC
CDR3 length: 16; clone size: few; V gene: TRBV5-1; D gene: .; J gene: TRBJ1-2; CDR3 protein: CASSSIGTDAYYGYTF; CDR3 DNA: TGCGCCAGCAGCTCGATCGGGACTGACGCCTACTATGGCTACACCTTC
CDR3 length: 19; clone size: few; V gene: TRBV12-3/TRBV12-4; D gene: TRBD2; J gene: TRBJ2-5; CDR3 protein: CASSLLALAGGPFQETQYF; CDR3 DNA: TGTGCCAGCAGTTTGCTCGCACTAGCGGGGGGCCCATTTCAAGAGACCCAGTACTTC
CDR3 length: 15; clone size: many; V gene: TRBV13; D gene: TRBD1; J gene: TRBJ2-7; CDR3 protein: CASSLGTGSAYEQYF; CDR3 DNA: TGTGCCAGCAGCCTTGGGACAGGGTCAGCCTACGAGCAGTACTTC
CDR3 length: 18; clone size: .; V gene: TRBV7-9; D gene: TRBD2; J gene: TRBJ2-1; CDR3 protein: CASSLPSGGFESYNEQFF; CDR3 DNA: TGTGCCAGCAGCTTACCTAGCGGGGGGTTCGAGTCCTACAATGAGCAGTTCTTC
CDR3 length: 13; clone size: .; V gene: TRBV5-1; D gene: .; J gene: TRBJ1-1; CDR3 protein: CASSEERNTEAFF; CDR3 DNA: TGCGCCAGCTCAGAGGAGAGGAACACTGAAGCTTTCTTT
CDR3 length: 13; clone size: .; V gene: TRBV20-1; D gene: .; J gene: TRBJ1-2; CDR3 protein: CSARELADYGYTF; CDR3 DNA: TGCAGTGCTAGAGAACTGGCGGACTATGGCTACACCTTC
CDR3 length: 16; clone size: many; V gene: TRBV7-2; D gene: .; J gene: TRBJ1-1; CDR3 protein: CASSLPWAGPNTEAFF; CDR3 DNA: TGTGCCAGCAGCCTCCCCTGGGCAGGGCCGAACACTGAAGCTTTCTTT
CDR3 length: 14; clone size: many; V gene: TRBV24-1; D gene: .; J gene: TRBJ2-6; CDR3 protein: CATSADSGANVLTF; CDR3 DNA: TGTGCCACCAGTGCCGACTCTGGGGCCAACGTCCTGACTTTC
CDR3 length: 17; clone size: many; V gene: TRBV7-2; D gene: .; J gene: TRBJ1-6; CDR3 protein: CASSLDLRGFPNSPLHF; CDR3 DNA: TGTGCCAGCAGCTTAGATCTTCGGGGGTTCCCCAATTCACCCCTCCACTTT
CDR3 length: 16; clone size: .; V gene: TRBV9; D gene: TRBD1; J gene: TRBJ1-6; CDR3 protein: CASSPEGQGYNSPLHF; CDR3 DNA: TGTGCCAGCAGCCCGGAGGGACAGGGGTATAATTCACCCCTCCACTTT
CDR3 length: 10; clone size: many; V gene: TRBV19; D gene: .; J gene: TRBJ2-7; CDR3 protein: CATRGDEQYF; CDR3 DNA: TGTGCCACCAGGGGGGACGAGCAGTACTTC
CDR3 length: 17; clone size: many; V gene: TRBV20-1; D gene: .; J gene: TRBJ2-7; CDR3 protein: CSALPSGQGSMDYEQYF; CDR3 DNA: TGCAGTGCTCTCCCCTCGGGCCAGGGGAGTATGGACTACGAGCAGTACTTC
CDR3 length: 14; clone size: many; V gene: TRBV7-8; D gene: .; J gene: TRBJ1-1; CDR3 protein: CASSLVVVDAEAFF; CDR3 DNA: TGTGCCAGCAGCTTAGTTGTGGTGGATGCTGAAGCTTTCTTT
CDR3 length: 14; clone size: many; V gene: TRBV4-3; D gene: .; J gene: TRBJ1-1; CDR3 protein: CASSQDGRVAEAFF; CDR3 DNA: TGCGCCAGCAGCCAAGATGGAAGGGTCGCTGAAGCTTTCTTT
CDR3 length: 17; clone size: few; V gene: TRBV4-1; D gene: .; J gene: TRBJ2-1; CDR3 protein: CASSLFRSESSYNEQFF; CDR3 DNA: TGCGCCAGCAGCCTATTCCGATCAGAGAGCTCCTACAATGAGCAGTTCTTC
CDR3 length: 17; clone size: .; V gene: TRBV3-2; D gene: .; J gene: TRBJ1-1; CDR3 protein: CASSLQGGVGEYTEAFF; CDR3 DNA: TGTGCCAGCAGCCTCCAGGGGGGGGTCGGTGAGTACACTGAAGCTTTCTTT
CDR3 length: 17; clone size: few; V gene: TRBV18; D gene: .; J gene: TRBJ2-1; CDR3 protein: CASSLSQGPQPYNEQFF; CDR3 DNA: TGTGCCAGCTCATTATCGCAGGGACCGCAGCCCTACAATGAGCAGTTCTTC
CDR3 length: 16; clone size: few; V gene: TRBV13; D gene: .; J gene: TRBJ1-6; CDR3 protein: CASSRGGSSYNSPLHF; CDR3 DNA: TGTGCCAGCAGCCGGGGCGGAAGCTCCTATAATTCACCCCTCCACTTT
CDR3 length: 15; clone size: many; V gene: TRBV7-9; D gene: TRBD2; J gene: TRBJ2-3; CDR3 protein: CASSPLFGGTDTQYF; CDR3 DNA: TGTGCCAGCAGCCCCCTCTTCGGGGGGACAGATACGCAGTATTTT
CDR3 length: 14; clone size: .; V gene: TRBV7-7; D gene: .; J gene: TRBJ2-7; CDR3 protein: CASSQFVGGDEQYF; CDR3 DNA: TGTGCCAGCAGCCAGTTTGTCGGGGGCGACGAGCAGTACTTC
CDR3 length: 20; clone size: many; V gene: TRBV7-6; D gene: .; J gene: TRBJ2-2; CDR3 protein: CASSLYLQGSSVVSTGELFF; CDR3 DNA: TGTGCCAGCAGCTTATATCTTCAGGGAAGTTCAGTGGTTTCGACCGGGGAGCTGTTTTTT
CDR3 length: 17; clone size: .; V gene: TRBV20-1; D gene: TRBD2; J gene: TRBJ2-5; CDR3 protein: CSAATLRLAGVIETQYF; CDR3 DNA: TGCAGTGCTGCCACCCTCAGACTAGCGGGAGTGATCGAGACCCAGTACTTC
CDR3 length: 16; clone size: .; V gene: TRBV4-2; D gene: .; J gene: TRBJ2-2; CDR3 protein: CASSQAEGVNAGELFF; CDR3 DNA: TGTGCCAGCAGCCAAGCCGAGGGGGTGAACGCCGGGGAGCTGTTTTTT
CDR3 length: 15; clone size: many; V gene: TRBV20-1; D gene: .; J gene: TRBJ1-5; CDR3 protein: CSARDGQGGRRAQHF; CDR3 DNA: TGCAGTGCTAGAGATGGCCAGGGTGGCCGGAGAGCCCAGCATTTT
CDR3 length: 14; clone size: many; V gene: TRBV29-1; D gene: .; J gene: TRBJ2-5; CDR3 protein: CSVEGGIGKETQYF; CDR3 DNA: TGCAGCGTTGAAGGCGGCATCGGGAAAGAGACCCAGTACTTC
CDR3 length: 14; clone size: many; V gene: TRBV27; D gene: .; J gene: TRBJ1-1; CDR3 protein: CASSTYYRDREAFF; CDR3 DNA: TGTGCCAGCAGTACCTATTACCGGGACCGTGAAGCTTTCTTT
CDR3 length: 14; clone size: many; V gene: TRBV29-1; D gene: .; J gene: TRBJ2-2; CDR3 protein: CSVGGTLNTGELFF; CDR3 DNA: TGCAGCGTTGGCGGGACACTTAACACCGGGGAGCTGTTTTTT
CDR3 length: 14; clone size: .; V gene: TRBV7-9; D gene: .; J gene: TRBJ1-2; CDR3 protein: CASSAAGAHYGYTF; CDR3 DNA: TGTGCCAGCAGCGCGGCAGGGGCCCATTATGGCTACACCTTC
CDR3 length: 15; clone size: many; V gene: TRBV4-3; D gene: .; J gene: TRBJ1-1; CDR3 protein: CASSQGARGYTEAFF; CDR3 DNA: TGCGCCAGCAGCCAAGGTGCCAGGGGCTACACTGAAGCTTTCTTT
CDR3 length: 15; clone size: .; V gene: TRBV27; D gene: TRBD1; J gene: TRBJ1-5; CDR3 protein: CASSPIGQASQPQHF; CDR3 DNA: TGTGCCAGCAGTCCCATCGGACAGGCTAGTCAGCCCCAGCATTTT
CDR3 length: 15; clone size: many; V gene: TRBV28; D gene: TRBD2; J gene: TRBJ2-7; CDR3 protein: CASSLRGRASYEQYF; CDR3 DNA: TGTGCCAGCAGTCTGAGAGGGAGGGCCTCCTACGAGCAGTACTTC
CDR3 length: 16; clone size: many; V gene: TRBV2; D gene: TRBD2; J gene: TRBJ2-3; CDR3 protein: CASSEISGGHTDTQYF; CDR3 DNA: TGTGCCAGCAGTGAAATTAGCGGGGGTCACACAGATACGCAGTATTTT
CDR3 length: 17; clone size: .; V gene: TRBV6-1; D gene: .; J gene: TRBJ1-1; CDR3 protein: CASSELEGHRLNTEAFF; CDR3 DNA: TGTGCCAGCAGTGAATTAGAAGGACACAGGTTGAACACTGAAGCTTTCTTT
CDR3 length: 12; clone size: many; V gene: TRBV7-9; D gene: .; J gene: TRBJ2-5; CDR3 protein: CASFASQETQYF; CDR3 DNA: TGTGCCAGCTTTGCAAGTCAAGAGACCCAGTACTTC
CDR3 length: 14; clone size: many; V gene: TRBV2; D gene: .; J gene: TRBJ2-3; CDR3 protein: CASSELTVTDTQYF; CDR3 DNA: TGTGCCAGCAGTGAACTGACAGTCACAGATACGCAGTATTTT
CDR3 length: 14; clone size: many; V gene: TRBV6-5; D gene: .; J gene: TRBJ2-7; CDR3 protein: CASSFFASHYEQYF; CDR3 DNA: TGTGCCAGCAGTTTCTTCGCCAGCCACTACGAGCAGTACTTC
CDR3 length: 15; clone size: many; V gene: TRBV7-9; D gene: .; J gene: TRBJ2-4; CDR3 protein: CASSLAQGVNNIQYF; CDR3 DNA: TGTGCCAGCAGCTTAGCACAGGGTGTAAACAACATTCAGTACTTC
CDR3 length: 17; clone size: many; V gene: TRBV7-2; D gene: TRBD2; J gene: TRBJ2-4; CDR3 protein: CASSLELAGGFRNIQYF; CDR3 DNA: TGTGCCAGCAGCTTAGAACTAGCGGGAGGGTTTAGAAACATTCAGTACTTC
CDR3 length: 15; clone size: .; V gene: TRBV7-2; D gene: TRBD2; J gene: TRBJ2-7; CDR3 protein: CAGSQLAGGPYEQCF; CDR3 DNA: TGTGCCGGCAGCCAACTAGCGGGGGGCCCTTACGAGCAGTGCTTC
CDR3 length: 16; clone size: many; V gene: TRBV6-1; D gene: .; J gene: TRBJ1-1; CDR3 protein: CAIKGEIGILNTEAFF; CDR3 DNA: TGTGCCATCAAGGGGGAAATTGGAATCTTGAACACTGAAGCTTTCTTT
CDR3 length: 17; clone size: few; V gene: TRBV21-1; D gene: .; J gene: TRBJ1-1; CDR3 protein: CASSKRRGHKLDTEAFF; CDR3 DNA: TGTGCCAGCAGCAAAAGGAGGGGGCACAAATTGGACACTGAAGCTTTCTTT